Detailed here is one T cell receptor (beta chain). The clone's antigen remains unknown. No much larger clone is present one base from it, and per-base qualities are unavailable. The data are from a study of identical twins (dated by TCRdb to between 2015 and 2016). For the study in its entirety: The study deep-sequenced TCR alpha and beta repertoires from monozygotic twins, unrelated adults of various ages and cord blood to test whether fetal clonotypes persist. To rule out contamination, replicate twin experiments were performed at different times with different library preparation protocols. Paper-wide results and their limitations: Compared with coincidental sharing between unrelated individuals, out-of-frame TCR alpha sequences shared between twins had an excess of sequences with low generation probability. A weaker excess of twin sharing was found in beta out-of-frame sequences because the signal-to-noise ratio was lowered by fewer shared sequences. Invariant T cells such as MAIT and iNKT could partly confound zero-insertion analyses, though diverse VJ usage argued against this for most clonotypes. Fewer insertions were carried by abundant cord blood beta clonotypes, a similar but weaker trend appeared in young adult naive repertoires, and no such trend appeared in memory repertoires. Because the same donors could not be followed over many years, conclusions were based on cross-sectional statistical analysis. Recombination models systematically underestimated out-of-frame TCR alpha sharing in monozygotic twins but agreed with sharing between unrelated individuals.

The receptor library was made with 5' RACE. TCRdb records Illumina HiSeq 2000 as the sequencer. A universal primer binding site was introduced by template switching, and a unique molecular identifier was present in the final cDNA, enabling accurate counting of TCR cDNA molecules. Specific primers in the conserved constant-segment region were used to synthesize first-strand cDNA for the TCR alpha and beta chains. To control for contamination, each cDNA library was double barcoded with a SMART-Mk sample barcode plus Illumina barcodes. Two successive PCR steps introduced TruSeq adapter sequences along with Illumina sample barcodes. The Illumina HiSeq platform was used with custom primers to sequence TCR alpha and beta cDNA libraries. From the authors' description of their analysis: Unique molecular identifiers were extracted from raw reads with MiGEC, and CDR3 positions were determined with MiXCR. For each individual, recombination models were inferred using an EM algorithm with the repgenHMM and IGoR tools. The tcR package in R was used for shared clonotype analysis, with sharing normalized by the product of cloneset sizes. To study raw recombination without the effects of thymic and clonal selection, out-of-frame nonproductive sequences were analyzed. TCRdb applied fastp at Q25 and MiXCR to the public reads, then kept only in-frame beta chains. Identical CDR3 proteins give one entry, which carries the most common genes and DNA. These V and J calls originate from TCRdb's pipeline instead of the authors' own analysis. Within this sample are 1.5 million to 2 million distinct CDR3 sequences, with roughly 35% of them counted one time only. Over 0.25% of the sample belongs to the ten largest clones.

Every donor was a healthy Caucasian. Sequences were obtained from cord blood. This TCR came from a newborn girl in good health.

The DNA is as follows: TGTGCCAGCAGCTTAAGGCATCTCGGGATCGAGGGGAATGAGCAGTTCTTC. Its product reads: CASSLRHLGIEGNEQFF. Recombination joined TRBV7-2 with TRBJ2-1, with the D assignment possibly TRBD1 or TRBD2, given 5 matching bases for each. The germline V gene supplies CDR1 SGHTA and CDR2 FQGNSA. V is pared back by 2 bases and J by 7 bases, with 21 bases lying between the germline termini. The CDR3, from cysteine to phenylalanine, totals 17 residues. Only the CDR3 region is kept as DNA, spanning 51 bases read in frame from base 1.